This paragraph covers one T cell receptor (beta chain) sequence. Its antigen remains undetermined. At one of its ends the junction is not consistent with the germline gene, which may arise from a read error. The cohort was made up of 666 healthy bone marrow donors. All cohort members were sampled while nominally healthy, although unrecorded immune exposures were likely present. The donor tested CMV seronegative, placing the donor among the 350 to 400 seronegative members of the cohort. Each donor provided a peripheral blood sample, and peripheral blood mononuclear cells were used for TCR beta sequencing. Genomic DNA was extracted from the blood cell samples with the Qiagen DNeasy Blood Extraction Kit. This specimen belongs to a study of cytomegalovirus exposure and HLA in healthy donors (dated by TCRdb to 2016 to 2017). Some background on the complete study: According to an earlier analysis of 587 of the donors, roughly 180 million T cells yielded 117 million unique TCR beta sequences and 276 Gb of sequence data. Roughly 300 gigabases of sequencing data and 70 million to 95 million unique TCR sequences made up an early release that covered some 640 HLA-typed donors. The genetic ancestry cluster associated with self-reported Caucasian donors included around four fifths of the 300 to 400 genotyped donors. The study aimed to test whether signatures of past pathogen exposure could be identified by cataloging public T cell receptors. The study profiled the T cell repertoires of 500 to 800 subjects by immunosequencing and related them to cytomegalovirus serostatus. Besides the first cohort of roughly 660 subjects, a separate validation cohort made up of 95 to 150 different subjects was used. To predict cytomegalovirus infection status, the study combined high-throughput TCR immunosequencing, statistical association of individual TCRs with disease status, and machine learning. A later analysis re-examined previously published TCR beta repertoires from roughly 720 donors and added high-resolution HLA genotyping to investigate patterns of TCR occurrence. In the later analysis, no new phenotypic data were used to find candidate immune exposures; instead, reliance was placed on TCR beta sequences and their occurrence across donors. An earlier analysis of more than 450 of the donors used high-throughput TCR beta sequencing to judge whether each TCR beta V gene segment behaved as functional or pseudogenic. Donor age, sex, ethnicity and CMV serostatus were compiled alongside the repertoire data. A later genetic analysis used genome-wide SNP genotypes for about three fifths of the 666 donors, treating that subset as a discovery cohort. All discovery cohort repertoires had been generated using a single sequencing platform. Both class I and class II loci were covered by HLA typing, at four-digit resolution. Typing coverage varied by locus: roughly 629-640 donors for A, B, C, DRB1 and DQB1; 500 to 550 for DQA1; around 570 for DPA1; fewer than 480 for DPB1. Roughly five DR-DQ haplotypes were treated as single units for association and clustering because of strong linkage in the cohort. Across under 500 genotyped donors of the cohort, an average of 235,054 unique TCR beta nucleotide sequences per donor were sequenced, and roughly a sixth of those sequences were non-productive. Findings and caveats that apply to the study as a whole: The earlier analysis of some 560 of the donors excluded roughly 16 rarely observed V segments, including chromosome 9 orphons, because counts were too low. A later genetic analysis reported fewer N-insertions in productive TCRs among donors in an Asian-associated ancestry cluster than the roughly 620-donor mean. Linkage disequilibrium might explain the correlated functional status among segregating V segments, but an unknown experimental factor could not be ruled out. The classifier was reported to diagnose cytomegalovirus status with high specificity and sensitivity in both the original and validation cohorts. In an earlier analysis of around 500 of the donors, most TCR beta V segments appeared in productive rearrangements about 87% or about 30% of the time, broadly matching IMGT annotations. Because HLA typing was unavailable for some donors at each locus, only the typed subset was used in association tests. At a false discovery rate of 0.05, a later analysis linked some 17,000 TCR beta sequences to specific HLA alleles. Most TCR sequences were seen in very few donors, while some public TCRs were found in many individuals. In a later analysis, HLA-associated TCR beta chains showed more clonal expansion and lower generation probabilities than non-associated chains that were equally common. According to a later analysis, TCR association rates differed among HLA loci, with DRB1 alleles showing the most associated TCRs and HLA-C alleles showing the fewest. The authors suggested that the approach could potentially be extended to other disease states and immunological phenotypes. A further reported finding was that TCR beta sequences accurately predicted the HLA-A and HLA-B alleles for most subjects in the first cohort. Roughly uniform sequencing depth across donors was assumed in presence/absence analyses, although this assumption may not hold. According to a later analysis, most CMV-associated TCR beta chains appeared to be HLA-restricted, and the HLA associations seemed to be driven largely by CMV exposure. When HLA alleles, especially DR and DQ, strongly co-occurred, attributing TCR associations to individual alleles was difficult. In vitro tests confirmed that a few of the cytomegalovirus-associated TCR beta chains recognize cytomegalovirus antigens. A group of highly shared sequence variants was considered likely to be a technical artifact of the sequencing pipeline. CMV serostatus was the only immune exposure information available for the cohort. An association between a missense DCLRE1C variant and V-gene and J-gene trimming of TCR beta chains was found in a later genetic analysis and replicated in an independent cohort. In a later analysis, several top co-occurrence clusters were reported to appear linked to parvovirus B19, influenza, CMV and Epstein-Barr virus. In the study, 150 to 200 TCR beta chains were listed as associated with cytomegalovirus. The cohort was sequenced for TCR beta chains only, and without alpha or paired-chain data the features that could be detected were limited.

To prepare the library, the immunoSEQ multiplex PCR assay was applied. For the multiplex PCR, a mixture combining 60 forward primers for TCR Vbeta segments and 13 reverse primers for TCR Jbeta segments was used. The CDR3 region of rearranged TCR beta genes was amplified from genomic DNA with a multiplex PCR assay. Amplified TCR beta libraries were sequenced as 87-base-pair reads on the Illumina HiSeq System. Per the source publication's procedure: In a later analysis, tens of millions of unique TCR beta chains were counted across the 500 to 850 repertoires, and approximately 9.9 million of these chains were shared by at least two donors. To remove PCR and sequencing errors, raw reads were error-corrected and collapsed into unique sequences using a nearest-neighbor algorithm that merged closely related sequences. CDR3 sequences were aligned to IMGT reference sequences to assign V, D and J gene segments. For a sequence to be retained, at least a six-nucleotide match to both a V gene segment and a J gene segment was required. A rearrangement was called productive if the CDR3 had no stop codons and remained in frame with V and J, and every other rearrangement was called non-productive. CDR3 was defined according to IMGT convention as the region running from the second conserved V-encoded cysteine to the conserved J-encoded phenylalanine. Sequences without an unambiguous match to a single V gene segment were excluded from the earlier analysis of about 600 of the donors. An earlier analysis of several hundred of the donors classified V segments as functional when productive rearrangements were above 56.7% and as segregating when the standard deviation between donors was above 5%. A statistical classification framework was built for diagnosing cytomegalovirus status from the catalog of TCR beta chain sequences. A later analysis assigned V and J genes by comparing TCR nucleotide sequences with IMGT/GENE-DB human TR gene sequences. In a later analysis, CDR3 sequences and most-parsimonious VDJ recombination scenarios were assigned using the TCRdist pipeline. In a later analysis, each TCR beta chain was defined by its CDR3 amino acid sequence together with its V-gene family, and reads without a unique V-gene family were excluded. In a later analysis, some 600 highly shared, low-generation-probability nucleotide sequences were removed to address suspected cross-contamination and a sequencing artifact. In a later analysis, a clonal expansion index for each public chain was calculated from normalized within-repertoire ranks of inferred template counts. In a later analysis, generation probabilities were computed with a VDJ recombination model fitted to out-of-frame rearrangements, and the resulting probabilities were checked against IGoR. In a later analysis, TCR-TCR, TCR-HLA and TCR-CMV co-occurrence was scored with hypergeometric tests, and a repertoire-size bias correction was applied to TCR pairs. In a later analysis, false discovery rates were estimated by permuting HLA or CMV assignments 20 times. In a later analysis, co-occurring TCRs were grouped with DBSCAN, and TCRdist sequence similarity was added when clustering was performed within HLA-allele-positive subsets. Repertoires with fewer than 30,000 or more than 120,000 public chains were left out of co-occurrence clustering, as were about 5 repertoires with anomalous nucleotide sharing. Here the immuneACCESS table is served through TCRdb, limited to in-frame sequences with V and J called. Missing clones are a known gap in these copies; in checked studies unresolved V genes cover under half, and the rest lacks a known reason. The V and J calls and clone size are taken from that table; D and trimming were inferred from the DNA. Across this sample there are about 95,000 clones, with around 79% seen only once. Clones ranked in the top ten supply about 5% of the sample.

The clonotype was recovered from a woman in her thirties or forties in good health and CMV-seronegative. Sequencing input: PBMCs.

The nucleotide sequence is given as TGTGCCAGCAGTTTCAGGGGCCCTATGAACATTGAAGCTTTCTTT. This yields the protein CASSFRGPMNIEAFF. The V and J segments used are TRBV27 and TRBJ1-1; a tentative D match to TRBD1 spans 6 bases. CDR1 and CDR2 (MNHEY, SMNVEV) derive from the germline V gene (reference sequence). Its CDR3 holds 15 amino acids, cysteine through phenylalanine. Only CDR3 DNA remains: 45 bases, in frame from the first base.